The 5 T cell receptor beta chains below were found in one sample sequenced in a study of identical twins. MiXCR was run by TCRdb on the 5' RACE reads, yielding one entry per CDR3 protein. The data contain approximately 620,000 distinct CDR3 sequences, 8% to 9% of them singletons. These data were also filed under a second study, of yellow fever vaccine responses in identical twins.

The sequencing input was PBMCs. The receptors come from a woman aged 18 to 35 in good health.

In this sample, this clonotype turned up many times. The chain is built from TRBV28 and TRBJ1-2, with D hard to call. Trimming stripped 5 bases from V and 4 bases from J, with 14 bases between. This CDR3 contains 14 residues. CDR1 and CDR2 (germline): MDHEN, SYDVKM. CDR3 nucleotide sequence: TGTGCCAGCAGTCCCTCAGCAGTGGGCTATGGCTACACCTTC. Its translation: CASSPSAVGYGYTF.

This clonotype was found a few times. This chain uses TRBV28 with TRBJ1-5; D not certain. Germline CDR1 is MDHEN and CDR2 is SYDVKM. Trimming pared 7 bases from V and 2 bases from J, leaving 15 bases between. The CDR3 covers 15 residues. The CDR3 here is CASTRYRGGNQPQHF. As DNA, the CDR3 is TGTGCCAGCACTCGTTATCGGGGAGGCAATCAGCCCCAGCATTTT.

This clonotype was counted a few times. The chain joins TRBV11-2 to TRBJ1-1, with 7 bases identical to TRBD1. The CDR3 contains 15 residues. The germline CDR1 and CDR2 sequences are SGHAT and FQNNGV. V lost 4 bases, J lost 3 bases, and 8 bases stayed unmatched. CDR3 in amino acids: CASSSHQGEDTEAFF. The CDR3 DNA reads as TGTGCCAGCAGCTCCCATCAGGGGGAGGACACTGAAGCTTTCTTT.

The rearrangement uses TRBV20-1 and TRBJ2-1; 13 positions agree with TRBD2. V was clipped by 1 base and J by 4 bases; unmatched bases: 1. Germline V gene sequence: CDR1 DFQATT, CDR2 SNEGSKA (reference sequence). The CDR3 spans 15 residues. CDR3 loop: CSARVGLAGYNEQFF. The CDR3 DNA reads TGCAGTGCTAGAGTGGGACTAGCGGGATACAATGAGCAGTTCTTC.

The chain couples TRBV3-1 to TRBJ2-3; 12 nucleotides agree with TRBD2. The V and J ends lost 2 bases and 0 bases, in that order; junction bases with no gene match: 3. Germline-derived CDR1 and CDR2 are LGHDT and YNNKEL (reference sequence). This CDR3 contains 17 residues. As DNA, the CDR3 is TGTGCCAGCAGCCAAAACGGACTAGCGGGGAGCACAGATACGCAGTATTTT. Amino acids: CASSQNGLAGSTDTQYF.